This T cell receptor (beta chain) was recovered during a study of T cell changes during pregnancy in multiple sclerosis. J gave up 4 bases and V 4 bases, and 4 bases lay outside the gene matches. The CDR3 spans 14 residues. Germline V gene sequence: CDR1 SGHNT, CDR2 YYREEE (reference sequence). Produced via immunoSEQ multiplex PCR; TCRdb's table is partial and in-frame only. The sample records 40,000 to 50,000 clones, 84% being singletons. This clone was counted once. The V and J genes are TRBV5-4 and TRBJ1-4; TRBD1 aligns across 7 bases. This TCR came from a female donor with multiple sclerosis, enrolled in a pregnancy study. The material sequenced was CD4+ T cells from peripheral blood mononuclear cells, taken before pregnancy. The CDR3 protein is CASSRGQINEKLFF. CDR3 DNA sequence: TGTGCCAGCAGCAGGGGACAGATTAATGAAAAACTGTTTTTT. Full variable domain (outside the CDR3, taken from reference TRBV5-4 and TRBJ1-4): ETGVTQSPTHLIKTRGQQVTLRCSSQSGHNTVSWYQQALGQGPQFIFQYYREEENGRGNFPPRFSGLQFPNYSSELNVNALELDDSALYLCASSRGQINEKLFFGSGTQLSVL.